The 21 T cell receptor beta chains presented below share a single source sample, sequenced in a study of read filtering for tumor transcriptome and immune sequencing. From approximately 400 ng of RNA, a library with molecular barcoded alpha/delta and beta/gamma adaptors was made. TCRdb re-called the reads through MiXCR, storing one row per CDR3 protein. The repertoire includes about 86,000 distinct CDR3 sequences, 9% to 15% of them detected once, and under 15% sits in the top ten. Sequenced material: a population of CD138-negative cells sorted from bone marrow. The receptor set was obtained from a donor at least 40 years old with multiple myeloma.

About this clonotype: A read error may produce the germline difference seen at one junction end. The chain carries TRBV19 and TRBJ1-2; D might be TRBD1 (5 bases). The CDR3 sequence is 14 residues long. CDR1 and CDR2 (germline): LNHDA, SQIVND (reference sequence). This CDR3 reads CASSTGPQGYGCTF. The DNA for the CDR3 is TGTGCCAGTAGTACCGGACCGCAGGGCTATGGCTGCACCTTC.

The V and J genes are TRBV29-1 and TRBJ2-3, with no clear D. V was trimmed by 3 bases and J by 1 base, leaving 8 bases between them. Germline values: CDR1 SQVTM, CDR2 ANQGSEA. CDR3 size: 13 residues. This chain's CDR3 is CSVEILGTDTQYF. The CDR3 DNA sequence: TGCAGCGTTGAGATTCTGGGCACAGATACGCAGTATTTT.

The chain joins TRBV18 to TRBJ1-1; a possible D gene is TRBD1 (5 bases). Trimming took off 6 bases at V and 1 base at J, with 9 bases between the two ends. This CDR3 spans 13 amino acids. The germline gives CDR1 KGHSH, CDR2 LQKENI. In DNA form, the CDR3 reads TGTGCCAGCTCTGACAGCCAGAACACTGAAGCTTTCTTT. Protein: CASSDSQNTEAFF.

The sample holds one count of this clonotype. A far larger clone differs by one base, so this is likely a read error. The gene calls are TRBV28 and TRBJ2-1, with a tentative D call TRBD2 (6 bases). V lost 6 bases, J lost 8 bases, and 8 bases lay in between. Germline CDR1 is MDHEN and CDR2 is SYDVKM. The CDR3 length is 11 residues. CDR3 DNA sequence: TGTGCCAGCAGCCTAGCGTATGAGCAGTTCTTC. Translating gives CASSLAYEQFF.

There are a few counts of this clonotype. This may stem from a read error, because a much larger clone lies one nucleotide away. The J gene is TRBJ2-1, the V gene TRBV11-2; weak D call: TRBD1 (5 bases). Per germline, CDR1 SGHAT and CDR2 FQNNGV. This CDR3 comprises 14 residues. The CDR3: CASSSDSSYNGQFF. CDR3 DNA sequence: TGTGCCAGCAGCTCCGACAGTTCCTACAATGGGCAGTTCTTC.

This clonotype has a handful of counts. The CDR3 spells CASSDIRGAEQFF. The CDR3 nucleotides read TGTGCCAGCTCAGACATCAGGGGGGCTGAGCAGTTCTTC. The V and J genes are TRBV18 and TRBJ2-1, with D possibly matching TRBD1 (7 bases). Between the trimmed V and J ends, which lost 5 bases and 9 bases, there was a span of 14 bases. Germline V gene lookup returns CDR1 KGHSH and CDR2 LQKENI. The CDR3 covers 13 residues.

This clonotype was observed a handful of times. A read error is likely, as this CDR3 ends without the conserved phenylalanine or tryptophan. V is TRBV3-1 and J is TRBJ2-1, with 11 positions matching TRBD2. This CDR3 has 16 residues. The V gene end was trimmed by 1 base and the J gene end by 4 bases; junction bases not matched to a gene: 3. Germline V gene lookup returns CDR1 LGHDT and CDR2 YNNKEL (reference sequence). As DNA, the CDR3 is TGTGCCAGCAGCCAAGTGACTAGCGGGACATACAATGAGCAGTTCTCC. It encodes CASSQVTSGTYNEQFS.

This clonotype was picked up a small number of times. This chain links TRBV7-2 with TRBJ1-5, with D uncertain. CDR1 is SGHTA, CDR2 FQGNSA, per germline. V dropped 4 bases and J dropped 0 bases, with 16 bases sitting between them. The CDR3 totals 17 residues. The CDR3 reads CASSSGRYSNSNQPQHF. Here the CDR3 DNA reads TGTGCCAGCAGCTCCGGCAGGTATTCCAATAGCAATCAGCCCCAGCATTTT. Combining the CDR3 with reference TRBV7-2 and TRBJ1-5 gives the whole variable domain GAGVSQSPSNKVTEKGKDVELRCDPISGHTALYWYRQSLGQGLEFLIYFQGNSAPDKSGLPSDRFSAERTGGSVSTLTIQRTQQEDSAVYLCASSSGRYSNSNQPQHFGDGTRLSIL.

This clonotype was seen just once. Being one base from a much bigger clone, this may be a read error. The chain links TRBV20-1 to TRBJ2-7, with D unresolved. The germline V gene encodes CDR1 DFQATT and CDR2 SNEGSKA (reference sequence). The CDR3 extends over 15 amino acids. The CDR3 DNA sequence: TGCAGTGCTAGCGGCAGACTCCCGAGCTCCTGCGAGCAGTACTTC. It codes for CSASGRLPSSCEQYF.

A few counts support this clonotype. This sequence is one base from a far larger clone and is likely a read error. V usage is TRBV7-9 and J usage is TRBJ2-1; D not resolved. The germline V gene has CDR1 SEHNR and CDR2 FQNEAQ (reference sequence). This CDR3 contains 13 residues. CDR3 DNA: TGTGCCAGCAGCTTAGGTGCCGACAATGGGCAGTTCTTC. Encoded protein: CASSLGADNGQFF. The variable domain in full, with the rest retrieved from reference TRBV7-9 and TRBJ2-1, is DTGVSQNPRHKITKRGQNVTFRCDPISEHNRLYWYRQTLGQGPEFLTYFQNEAQLEKSRLLSDRFSAERPKGSFSTLEIQRTEQGDSAMYLCASSLGADNGQFFGPGTRLTVL.

This clonotype was seen many times. V usage is TRBV20-1 and J usage is TRBJ1-3; 10 bases agree with TRBD1. Looked up from germline, CDR1 is DFQATT and CDR2 is SNEGSKA (reference sequence). Unmatched junction bases numbered 6, after V lost 3 bases and J lost 4 bases. CDR3 length equals 15 residues. In DNA form, the CDR3 reads TGCAGTGCTAGCCCTGGGACAGGGGCAGGAAACACCATATATTTT. Translating it yields CSASPGTGAGNTIYF.

J is TRBJ2-1 and V is TRBV20-1; D is unresolved. Per germline, CDR1 DFQATT and CDR2 SNEGSKA (reference sequence). The V gene lost 5 bases and the J gene lost 10 bases, with 9 bases spanning the gap. The CDR3 is 10 residues long. The CDR3 sequence: CSAPEREQFF. The CDR3 DNA reads as TGCAGTGCTCCAGAGAGAGAGCAGTTCTTC.

Many counts were recorded for this clonotype. This chain joins TRBV5-1 and TRBJ2-2; D is uncertain. Per germline, CDR1 SGHRS and CDR2 YFSETQ. This CDR3 spans 14 amino acids. The V end was cut by 2 bases, the J end by 3 bases, with 8 bases between. DNA for the CDR3: TGCGCCAGCAGCTTTAAGGAATACACCGGGGAGCTGTTTTTT. Translated, it gives CASSFKEYTGELFF.

This clonotype appeared many times. The chain recombines TRBV7-2 with TRBJ1-1; 7 nucleotides align to TRBD1. The J segment lost 3 bases and the V segment lost 5 bases, leaving 6 bases of the junction unmatched. Germline CDR1 and CDR2: SGHTA and FQGNSA. This CDR3 contains 14 residues. CDR3 amino acids: CASSIPGGHTEAFF. The CDR3 coding sequence is TGTGCCAGCAGCATTCCAGGGGGGCACACTGAAGCTTTCTTT.

In its sample, this clonotype was seen many times. The rearrangement links TRBV28 to TRBJ2-1; the match to TRBD2 covers 8 bases. The V segment lost 6 bases and the J segment 4 bases; nucleotides outside the gene matches: 11. Germline values: CDR1 MDHEN, CDR2 SYDVKM. The CDR3 is 16 amino acids. CDR3 sequence reads: CASSPWTGGRYNEQFF. CDR3 nucleotide sequence: TGTGCCAGCAGCCCTTGGACGGGGGGGCGATACAATGAGCAGTTCTTC.

This clonotype was picked up many times. The rearrangement uses TRBV7-2 and TRBJ2-1; 8 nucleotides agree with TRBD2. The CDR3 has 15 amino acids. With 1 base clipped from V and 2 bases from J, the junction kept 1 base outside the gene matches. Germline V CDR1 and CDR2: SGHTA, FQGNSA. In DNA, the CDR3 is TGTGCCAGCAGCTTAGGCGGGAGGACCTACAATGAGCAGTTCTTC. Translation: CASSLGGRTYNEQFF.

Note on this clonotype: Just one base apart from a much larger clone, this may be a read error. V gene TRBV5-1 combines with J gene TRBJ1-4; TRBD1 might be the D (5 bases). CDR1 and CDR2 from the germline V gene are SGHRS and YFSETQ. This CDR3 region has 15 residues. The CDR3: CAGSPGRGTNEKLFF. The CDR3 DNA is TGCGCCGGCAGCCCGGGGAGGGGAACTAATGAAAAACTGTTTTTT.

The table lists this clonotype with many counts. CDR3 coding DNA: TGCAGCGTTAGCGGGGGAAAGCCTAGCACAGATACGCAGTATTTT. This gives the protein CSVSGGKPSTDTQYF. This sequence joins TRBV29-1 and TRBJ2-3; 8 bases map to TRBD2. This CDR3 is built from 15 residues. With V trimmed by 5 bases and J by 0 bases, 7 bases remained unmatched. Germline V gene data show CDR1 as SQVTM and CDR2 as ANQGSEA.

A word on this clonotype: The junction departs from the called germline gene at one end, perhaps through a read error. This chain uses TRBV28 with TRBJ2-1, with a possible D match to TRBD1 (8 bases). CDR3 length: 16 residues. The V gene's germline CDR1 is MDHEN and CDR2 SYDVKM. CDR3 sequence (DNA): TGTGTCAGCAGCTTACCAGGCGGACAGGGAGGGAATGAGCAGTTCTTC. Translation gives CVSSLPGGQGGNEQFF.

This clonotype appeared a few times. CDR3: CASSPDGLAGGSSEQFF. Written as DNA, the CDR3 is TGCGCCAGCAGCCCCGACGGGCTAGCGGGAGGTTCTTCGGAGCAGTTCTTC. The chain has TRBV5-1 and TRBJ2-1; 11 positions match TRBD2. There are 17 residues in the CDR3. The germline CDR1 and CDR2 sequences are SGHRS and YFSETQ. V gave up 4 bases and J gave up 10 bases; unmatched junction bases: 16.

This clonotype was recorded at least ten times. V usage is TRBV21-1 and J usage is TRBJ1-5. TRBV21-1 is an annotated pseudogene. The CDR3 has 16 residues. Here the CDR3 DNA reads TGTGCCAGCAGCAAAGATCCGCAGAGGTTACATCAGCCCCAGCATTTT. This gives the protein CASSKDPQRLHQPQHF.